The 25 T cell receptor beta chains in this list originate from one sample, sequenced in a study of OX40 agonist ivuxolimab in advanced cancers. TCRdb keeps only in-frame clones here, not all; method: immunoSEQ multiplex PCR. The data contain around 86,000 clones, approximately 84% of them singletons. Sample: CD4+ or CD8+ T cells sorted from blood, taken in a trial of the OX40 agonist ivuxolimab. The receptors were gathered from an adult with an advanced solid tumor such as melanoma, head and neck, liver or kidney cancer.

The chain uses TRBV19 and TRBJ1-1; possibly TRBD1 for D (5 bases). This CDR3 is 13 amino acids long. The V and J ends lost 7 bases and 0 bases respectively, with 9 bases between them. Germline V gene lookup returns CDR1 LNHDA and CDR2 SQIVND (reference sequence). In DNA, the CDR3 is TGTGCCAGTATGGGGCAGTTGAACACTGAAGCTTTCTTT. Translating it yields CASMGQLNTEAFF. The complete variable domain, with remaining parts taken from reference TRBV19 and TRBJ1-1, reads DGGITQSPKYLFRKEGQNVTLSCEQNLNHDAMYWYRQDPGQGLRLIYYSQIVNDFQKGDIAEGYSVSREKKESFPLTVTSAQKNPTAFYLCASMGQLNTEAFFGQGTRLTVV.

J is TRBJ2-7 and V is TRBV6-5, with D possibly matching TRBD1 (5 bases). The germline V gene has CDR1 MNHEY and CDR2 SVGAGI. Trimming took 4 bases from V and 1 from J, leaving 14 bases between them. This CDR3 has 15 amino acids. CDR3 in amino acids: CASSCEQDASYEQYV. CDR3 coding DNA: TGTGCCAGCAGTTGTGAACAGGACGCTTCCTACGAGCAGTACGTC.

This clone has only a few counts. This rearrangement joins TRBV7-2 to TRBJ2-1; maybe TRBD2 (6 bases). CDR3 length: 14 amino acids. V was clipped by 5 bases and J by 9 bases, with 17 bases between them. From germline, CDR1 is SGHTA and CDR2 FQGNSA. For the CDR3, the DNA is TGTGCCAGCAGCCCCCCCGGGACCGGGGGTGAGCAGTTCTTC. Its protein product is CASSPPGTGGEQFF.

A word on this clone: In the same sample, other DNA sequences code for this CDR3. The V gene is TRBV19, the J gene TRBJ1-2; 7 bases fit TRBD1. J was trimmed by 3 bases and V by 2 bases; bases with no gene match: 3. CDR3 length: 14 amino acids. Germline V gives CDR1 LNHDA, CDR2 SQIVND (reference sequence). The CDR3 sequence is CASSIFRGDYGYTF. The DNA of the CDR3 is TGTGCCAGTAGTATATTCAGGGGGGACTATGGCTACACCTTC.

The chain is built from TRBV18 and TRBJ1-5; possible D gene TRBD1, 6 bases. Deletions cut 3 bases from V and 7 bases from J, with 16 bases between. The V gene's germline CDR1 is KGHSH and CDR2 LQKENI. The CDR3 covers 15 residues. CDR3 in amino acids: CASSPEGGHRQPQHF. Here the CDR3 DNA reads TGTGCCAGCTCACCGGAGGGGGGTCACAGGCAGCCCCAGCATTTT.

This clone has a handful of counts. This chain joins TRBV9 and TRBJ1-1; D is undetermined. Trimming cost V 0 bases and J 3 bases, with 9 bases left between them. Germline V gene sequence: CDR1 SGDLS, CDR2 YYNGEE. This CDR3 is built from 14 residues. CDR3 loop: CASSVGGYDTEAFF. The CDR3 nucleotides are TGTGCCAGCAGCGTAGGAGGGTATGACACTGAAGCTTTCTTT.

V is TRBV7-8 and J is TRBJ1-1; D call uncertain. Per germline, CDR1 SGHVS and CDR2 FQNEAQ. Trimming took 2 bases from V and 3 from J, leaving 4 bases between them. The CDR3 runs to 12 residues. CDR3 protein: CASSLRHTEAFF. CDR3 sequence (DNA): TGTGCCAGCAGCTTACGACACACTGAAGCTTTCTTT.

The J gene is TRBJ2-5, the V gene TRBV4-2; D remains unclear. V was pared by 1 base and J by 3 bases, with 6 bases between. This CDR3 contains 13 residues. Germline V gives CDR1 LGHNA, CDR2 YNFKEQ. CDR3 sequence (DNA): TGTGCCAGCAGCCAAGCCGCTGAAGAGACCCAGTACTTC. This codes for CASSQAAEETQYF.

The chain joins TRBV10-3 to TRBJ2-3; D may correspond to TRBD1 or TRBD2 (6 bases each). This CDR3 spans 13 amino acids. Trimming took 5 bases from V and 2 from J, leaving 8 bases between them. Germline CDR1 reads ENHRY; CDR2 reads SYGVKD. The CDR3 DNA reads as TGTGCCATCAGTCCGGGGGCCACAGATACGCAGTATTTT. As protein: CAISPGATDTQYF.

This clone occurred once. The V call is TRBV7-2, the J call TRBJ1-3; D call uncertain. V was shortened by 5 bases and J by 3 bases, with 8 bases between the two germline ends. CDR1 and CDR2 from the germline V gene are SGHTA and FQGNSA. The CDR3 has 13 residues. CDR3 sequence: CASSLQNGNTIYF. CDR3 DNA sequence: TGTGCCAGCAGCCTCCAGAATGGAAACACCATATATTTT.

The chain recombines TRBV7-2 with TRBJ1-5; no definite D call. V was cut by 5 bases and J by 7 bases, with 12 bases left in between. The CDR3 loop spans 13 amino acids. The germline CDR1 and CDR2 sequences are SGHTA and FQGNSA. CDR3 bases: TGTGCCAGCAGCCCCAGAGGGATGCAGCCCCAGCATTTT. Encoded protein: CASSPRGMQPQHF.

This chain links TRBV11-2 with TRBJ2-1; D might be TRBD1 (5 bases). Germline lookup yields CDR1 SGHAT and CDR2 FQNNGV. The germline V and J ends were trimmed by 0 bases and 8 bases, with 11 bases remaining between them. The CDR3 sequence is 14 residues long. The CDR3: CASSLERQGDEQFF. The DNA for the CDR3 is TGTGCCAGCAGCTTAGAAAGGCAGGGCGATGAGCAGTTCTTC.

The rearrangement links TRBV18 to TRBJ2-7, with 10 bases matching TRBD1. From germline, CDR1 is KGHSH and CDR2 LQKENI. The V segment lost 6 bases and the J segment 6 bases; nucleotides outside the gene matches: 2. The CDR3 consists of 12 residues. CDR3 coding DNA: TGTGCCAGCTCCCGGACAGGGGGCGAGCAGTACGTC. Its translation: CASSRTGGEQYV.

The chain has TRBV19 and TRBJ2-6, with D perhaps assigned TRBD1 or TRBD2 (5 bases each). Trimming took off 6 bases at V and 0 bases at J, with 9 bases between the two ends. CDR1 LNHDA and CDR2 SQIVND come from the germline V gene (reference sequence). This CDR3 is built from 15 residues. The CDR3 is CASRRDHSGANVLTF. CDR3 coding DNA: TGTGCCAGTAGACGGGACCACTCTGGGGCCAACGTCCTGACTTTC.

This chain joins TRBV7-2 and TRBJ2-2; D unresolved. V was pared by 5 bases and J by 7 bases, with 11 bases between. This CDR3 is built from 13 residues. The V gene's germline CDR1 is SGHTA and CDR2 FQGNSA. The CDR3 spells CASSLREDGELFF. The CDR3 DNA follows: TGTGCCAGCAGCCTTAGAGAAGACGGGGAGCTGTTTTTT. Supplemented by reference TRBV7-2 and TRBJ2-2, the full variable domain reads GAGVSQSPSNKVTEKGKDVELRCDPISGHTALYWYRQSLGQGLEFLIYFQGNSAPDKSGLPSDRFSAERTGGSVSTLTIQRTQQEDSAVYLCASSLREDGELFFGEGSRLTVL.

The rearrangement uses TRBV28 and TRBJ1-2; D is uncertain. Germline values: CDR1 MDHEN, CDR2 SYDVKM. V dropped 5 bases and J dropped 4 bases, with 17 bases sitting between them. CDR3 size: 15 residues. The CDR3 loop reads CASSSGFMNGYGYTF. DNA for the CDR3: TGTGCCAGCAGTAGTGGGTTTATGAATGGCTATGGCTACACCTTC.

The chain uses TRBV5-1 and TRBJ2-2; tentatively, D is TRBD1 (6 bases). This CDR3 is 16 amino acids long. Germline CDR1 reads SGHRS; CDR2 reads YFSETQ. Trimming pared 2 bases from V and 2 bases from J, leaving 13 bases between. The CDR3 DNA is TGCGCCAGCAGCTTTGCCCCGACAGGTAACACCGGGGAGCTGTTTTTT. Its translation: CASSFAPTGNTGELFF.

This chain links TRBV7-2 with TRBJ1-2; D is undetermined. Germline V gene lookup returns CDR1 SGHTA and CDR2 FQGNSA. The CDR3 contains 14 residues. V lost 1 base and J lost 7, with 13 bases in between. The DNA for the CDR3 is TGTGCCAGCAGCTTAGAGGGATTTGGGCGTGGCTACACCTTC. It yields the protein CASSLEGFGRGYTF.

CDR3 region: CAISESIRKGETQYF. CDR3 sequence (DNA): TGTGCCATCAGTGAGTCGATCCGCAAGGGGGAGACCCAGTACTTC. This chain uses TRBV10-3 with TRBJ2-5, with D maybe TRBD1 (5 bases). The germline V gene has CDR1 ENHRY and CDR2 SYGVKD. CDR3 length equals 15 residues. V dropped 0 bases and J dropped 5 bases, with 13 bases sitting between them.

This clone was seen a single time. This chain links TRBV11-3 with TRBJ2-2, with TRBD2 matching 12 bases. With 1 base clipped from V and 4 bases from J, the junction kept 4 bases outside the gene matches. Germline V gene lookup returns CDR1 SGHNT and CDR2 YENEEA. This CDR3 comprises 17 residues. The CDR3 region has the DNA TGTGCCAGCAGCTTAGGAACTAGCGGGGGGTCCACCGGGGAGCTGTTTTTT. Its translation: CASSLGTSGGSTGELFF.

The chain links TRBV7-7 to TRBJ2-3; 7 bases align to TRBD2. CDR1 and CDR2 (germline): SSHAT, FNYEAQ (reference sequence). V shed 0 bases and J 1 base; nucleotides not matched to a gene: 7. CDR3 size: 17 residues. The CDR3 reads CASSLASGGGGTDTQYF. The CDR3 coding sequence is TGTGCCAGCAGCTTAGCGTCGGGAGGAGGGGGCACAGATACGCAGTATTTT.

The gene calls are TRBV19 and TRBJ2-2; perhaps TRBD2 as D (6 bases). Germline CDR1 is LNHDA and CDR2 is SQIVND (reference sequence). CDR3 length: 15 amino acids. Trimming shortened V by 0 bases and J by 6 bases, and 11 bases separated the two germline ends. CDR3 nucleotide sequence: TGTGCCAGTAGTATAGACGGAGGGGTCCCCGGGGAGCTGTTTTTT. Translation gives CASSIDGGVPGELFF.

The chain is built from TRBV18 and TRBJ2-5; TRBD1 or TRBD2 may be the D gene (6 bases each). The V end was cut by 10 bases, the J end by 5 bases, with 17 bases between. The germline gives CDR1 KGHSH, CDR2 LQKENI. The CDR3 sequence is 13 residues long. Here the CDR3 DNA reads TGTGCCACCTCTACGGGGGCTGCGGAGACCCAGTACTTC. As protein: CATSTGAAETQYF.

The chain links TRBV6-1 to TRBJ1-2; tentative D call: TRBD1 (5 bases). Trimming took off 7 bases at V and 6 bases at J, with 15 bases between the two ends. The CDR3 spans 13 residues. The germline V gene has CDR1 MNHNS and CDR2 SASEGT. In DNA form, the CDR3 reads TGTGCCAGCATTTTACGGCTGACAGATGGCTACACCTTC. Its translation is CASILRLTDGYTF.

The V and J genes are TRBV18 and TRBJ2-5; D perhaps matches TRBD1 (6 bases). CDR3 length equals 13 residues. Trimming took off 8 bases at V and 5 bases at J, with 15 bases between the two ends. Germline V gene sequence: CDR1 KGHSH, CDR2 LQKENI. The CDR3 loop is CASGRDTAETQYF. CDR3 nucleotides: TGTGCCAGCGGACGGGACACCGCCGAGACCCAGTACTTC.